The 3 T cell receptor beta chains below come from one sample, sequenced in a study of early T cells in non-severe SARS-CoV-2 infection. In TCRdb, the 5' RACE reads were re-called with MiXCR into one record per CDR3 protein. The repertoire holds about 59,000 distinct CDR3 sequences, with less than 15% as singletons. Specimen: whole blood, collected at baseline. Receptors originate from an adult who was a healthcare worker with PCR-confirmed SARS-CoV-2 infection or an uninfected control (not recorded which).

Here the CDR3 reads CASSSGTIGDTQYF. As DNA, the CDR3 is TGTGCCAGCAGCTCCGGGACGATAGGGGATACGCAGTATTTT. The chain is built from TRBV11-2 and TRBJ2-3, with D perhaps TRBD1 or TRBD2 (5 bases each). The germline V gene has CDR1 SGHAT and CDR2 FQNNGV. The CDR3 extends over 14 amino acids. Trimming shortened V by 4 bases and J by 6 bases, and 14 bases separated the two germline ends.

This clonotype came up a few times. The chain recombines TRBV4-2 with TRBJ2-7; 15 bases are a match to TRBD2. The ends lost 3 bases at V and 1 base at J; junction bases unmatched: 1. The CDR3 length is 16 residues. The germline gives CDR1 LGHNA, CDR2 YNFKEQ. The CDR3 here is CASSHGLAGGSYEQYF. The CDR3 DNA sequence: TGTGCCAGCAGCCACGGACTAGCGGGAGGGTCCTACGAGCAGTACTTC.

This chain connects TRBV24-1 to TRBJ2-3; the D gene is possibly TRBD2 (5 bases). This CDR3 is 14 amino acids long. V was shortened by 3 bases and J by 6 bases, with 12 bases between the two germline ends. Germline loops: CDR1 KGHDR, CDR2 SFDVKD. This chain's CDR3 is CATSDDGGGDTQYF. CDR3 nucleotide sequence: TGTGCCACCAGTGATGATGGAGGCGGGGATACGCAGTATTTT.